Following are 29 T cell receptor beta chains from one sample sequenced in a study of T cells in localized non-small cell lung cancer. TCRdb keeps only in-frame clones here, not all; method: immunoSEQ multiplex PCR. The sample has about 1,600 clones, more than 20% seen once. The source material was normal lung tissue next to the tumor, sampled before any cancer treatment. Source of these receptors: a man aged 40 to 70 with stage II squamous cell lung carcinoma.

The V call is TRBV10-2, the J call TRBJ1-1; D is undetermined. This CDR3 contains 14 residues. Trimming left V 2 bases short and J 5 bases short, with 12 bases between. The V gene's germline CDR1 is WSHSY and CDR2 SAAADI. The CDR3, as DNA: TGCGCCAGCAGTGAGACGAGGGCGGAGACTGAAGCTTTCTTT. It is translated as CASSETRAETEAFF.

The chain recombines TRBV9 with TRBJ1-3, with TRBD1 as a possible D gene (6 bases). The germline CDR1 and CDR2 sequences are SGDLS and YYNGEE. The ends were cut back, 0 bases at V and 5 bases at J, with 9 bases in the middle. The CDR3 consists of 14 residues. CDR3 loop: CASSVGTDRNTIYF. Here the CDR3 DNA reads TGTGCCAGCAGCGTAGGGACAGATAGAAACACCATATATTTT.

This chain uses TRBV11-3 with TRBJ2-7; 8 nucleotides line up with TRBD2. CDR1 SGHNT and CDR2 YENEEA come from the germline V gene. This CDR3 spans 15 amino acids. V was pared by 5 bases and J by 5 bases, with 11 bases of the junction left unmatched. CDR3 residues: CASSPRGGRFHEQYF. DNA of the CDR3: TGTGCCAGCAGCCCCCGTGGCGGGAGGTTCCACGAGCAGTACTTC.

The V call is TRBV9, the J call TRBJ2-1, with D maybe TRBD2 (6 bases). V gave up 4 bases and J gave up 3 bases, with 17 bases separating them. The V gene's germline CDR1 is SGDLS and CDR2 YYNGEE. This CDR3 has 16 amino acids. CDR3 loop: CASSPFRGSGYNEQFF. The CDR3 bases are TGTGCCAGCAGCCCCTTTCGGGGTAGCGGCTACAATGAGCAGTTCTTC.

CDR3 sequence: CAWSVGDRGTQYF. The CDR3 nucleotides read TGTGCCTGGAGTGTTGGAGATAGGGGGACCCAGTACTTC. The rearrangement joins TRBV30 to TRBJ2-5; a possible D gene is TRBD1 (5 bases). Deletions cut 0 bases from V and 7 bases from J, with 12 bases between. Germline assignment: CDR1 GTSNPN and CDR2 SVGIG (reference sequence). This CDR3 region has 13 residues.

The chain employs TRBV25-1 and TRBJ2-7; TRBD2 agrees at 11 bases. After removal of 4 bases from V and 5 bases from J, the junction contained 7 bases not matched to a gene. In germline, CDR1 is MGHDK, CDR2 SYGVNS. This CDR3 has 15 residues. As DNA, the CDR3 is TGTGCCAGCAGTGCACCTAGCGGGAGGTTCAACGAGCAGTACTTC. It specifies CASSAPSGRFNEQYF.

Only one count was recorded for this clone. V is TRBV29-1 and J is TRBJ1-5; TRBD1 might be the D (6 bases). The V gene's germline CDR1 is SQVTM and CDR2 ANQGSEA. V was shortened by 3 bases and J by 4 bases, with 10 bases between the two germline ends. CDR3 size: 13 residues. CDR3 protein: CSVEDSVNQPQHF. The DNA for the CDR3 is TGCAGCGTTGAGGACAGTGTGAATCAGCCCCAGCATTTT. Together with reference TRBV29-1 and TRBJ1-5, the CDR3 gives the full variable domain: SAVISQKPSRDICQRGTSLTIQCQVDSQVTMMFWYRQQPGQSLTLIATANQGSEATYESGFVIDKFPISRPNLTFSTLTVSNMSPEDSSIYLCSVEDSVNQPQHFGDGTRLSIL.

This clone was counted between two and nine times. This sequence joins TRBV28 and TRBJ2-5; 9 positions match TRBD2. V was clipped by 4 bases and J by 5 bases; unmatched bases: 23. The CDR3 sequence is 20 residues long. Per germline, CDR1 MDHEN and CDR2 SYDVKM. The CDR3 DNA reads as TGTGCCAGCAGTTCCCATACCCATTCCAGCGGGAGGTGGTTACGGGAGACCCAGTACTTC. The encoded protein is CASSSHTHSSGRWLRETQYF. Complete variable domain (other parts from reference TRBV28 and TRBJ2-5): DVKVTQSSRYLVKRTGEKVFLECVQDMDHENMFWYRQDPGLGLRLIYFSYDVKMKEKGDIPEGYSVSREKKERFSLILESASTNQTSMYLCASSSHTHSSGRWLRETQYFGPGTRLLVL.

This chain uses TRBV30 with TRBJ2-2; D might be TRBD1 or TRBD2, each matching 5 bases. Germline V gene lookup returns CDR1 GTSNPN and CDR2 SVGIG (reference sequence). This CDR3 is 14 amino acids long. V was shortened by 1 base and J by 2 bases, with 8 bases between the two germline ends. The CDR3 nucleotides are TGTGCCTGGAGTGACGGGGCAAACACCGGGGAGCTGTTTTTT. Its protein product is CAWSDGANTGELFF.

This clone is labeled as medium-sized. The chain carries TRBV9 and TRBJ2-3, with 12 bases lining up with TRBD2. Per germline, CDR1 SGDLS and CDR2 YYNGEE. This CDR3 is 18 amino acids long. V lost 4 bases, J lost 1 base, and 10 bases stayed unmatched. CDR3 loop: CASSPEGGTSGRTDTQYF. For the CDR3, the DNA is TGTGCCAGCAGCCCCGAGGGGGGGACTAGCGGGCGCACAGATACGCAGTATTTT.

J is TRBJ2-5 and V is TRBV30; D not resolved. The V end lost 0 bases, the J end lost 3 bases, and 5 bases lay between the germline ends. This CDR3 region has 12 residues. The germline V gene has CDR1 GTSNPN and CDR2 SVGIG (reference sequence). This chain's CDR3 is CAWSVKEETQYF. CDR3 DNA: TGTGCCTGGAGTGTAAAGGAAGAGACCCAGTACTTC.

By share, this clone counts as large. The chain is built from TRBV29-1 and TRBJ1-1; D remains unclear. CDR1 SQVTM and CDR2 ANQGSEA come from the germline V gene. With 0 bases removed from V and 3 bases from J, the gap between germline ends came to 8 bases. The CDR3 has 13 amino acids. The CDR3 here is CSVEEGSYTEAFF. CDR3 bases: TGCAGCGTTGAAGAGGGTAGTTACACTGAAGCTTTCTTT.

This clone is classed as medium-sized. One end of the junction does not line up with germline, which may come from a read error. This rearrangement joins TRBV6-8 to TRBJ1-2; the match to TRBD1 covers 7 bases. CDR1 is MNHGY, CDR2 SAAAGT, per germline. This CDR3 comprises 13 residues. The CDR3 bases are TGTGCCATCAGTACAGGGGTCTTCTATGGCTACACCTTC. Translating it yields CAISTGVFYGYTF.

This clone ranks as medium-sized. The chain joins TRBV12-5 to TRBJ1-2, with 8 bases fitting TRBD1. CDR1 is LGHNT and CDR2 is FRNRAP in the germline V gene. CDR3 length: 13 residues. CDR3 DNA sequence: TGTGCCAGCACCGCGGACAGGGTCTATGGCTACACCTTC. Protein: CASTADRVYGYTF.

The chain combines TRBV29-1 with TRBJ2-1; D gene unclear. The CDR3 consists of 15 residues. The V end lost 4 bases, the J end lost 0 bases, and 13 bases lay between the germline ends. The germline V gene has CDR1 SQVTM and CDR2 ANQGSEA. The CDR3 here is CSVAMAPSSYNEQFF. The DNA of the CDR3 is TGCAGCGTTGCTATGGCCCCCAGCTCCTACAATGAGCAGTTCTTC.

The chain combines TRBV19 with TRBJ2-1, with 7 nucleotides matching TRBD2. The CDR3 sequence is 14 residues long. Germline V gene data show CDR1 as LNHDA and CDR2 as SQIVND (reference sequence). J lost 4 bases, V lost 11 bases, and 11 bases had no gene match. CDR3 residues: CAVRASGLYNEQFF. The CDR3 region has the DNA TGTGCCGTCAGGGCTAGCGGTCTTTACAATGAGCAGTTCTTC.

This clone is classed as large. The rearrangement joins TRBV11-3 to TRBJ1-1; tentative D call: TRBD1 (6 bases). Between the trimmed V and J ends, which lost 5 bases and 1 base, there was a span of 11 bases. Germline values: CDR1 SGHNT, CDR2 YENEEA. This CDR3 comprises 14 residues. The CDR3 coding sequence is TGTGCCAGCAGCCCGCAGACAGGGAACACTGAAGCTTTCTTT. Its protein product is CASSPQTGNTEAFF.

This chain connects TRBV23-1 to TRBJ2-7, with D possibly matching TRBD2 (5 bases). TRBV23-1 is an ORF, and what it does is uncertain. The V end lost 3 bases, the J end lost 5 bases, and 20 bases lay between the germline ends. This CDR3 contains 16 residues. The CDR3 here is CASSQPRTQRIHEQYF. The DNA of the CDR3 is TGCGCCAGCAGTCAGCCTCGGACTCAGAGGATCCACGAGCAGTACTTC.

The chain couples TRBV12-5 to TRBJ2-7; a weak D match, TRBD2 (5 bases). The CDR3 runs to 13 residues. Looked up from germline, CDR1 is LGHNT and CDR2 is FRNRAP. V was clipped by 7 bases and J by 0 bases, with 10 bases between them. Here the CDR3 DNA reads TGTGCTAGTGCCGACGGGAACTCCTACGAGCAGTACTTC. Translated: CASADGNSYEQYF.

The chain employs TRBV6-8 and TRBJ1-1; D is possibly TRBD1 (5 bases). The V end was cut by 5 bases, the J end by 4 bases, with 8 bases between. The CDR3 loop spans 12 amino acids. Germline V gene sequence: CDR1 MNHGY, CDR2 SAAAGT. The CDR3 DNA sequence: TGTGCCAGCAGTGGTACAGGCACTGAAGCTTTCTTT. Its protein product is CASSGTGTEAFF.

This CDR3 is CASSLGDGGFEAFF. CDR3 DNA sequence: TGTGCCAGCAGCTTAGGAGACGGCGGGTTTGAAGCTTTCTTT. The gene calls are TRBV11-3 and TRBJ1-1; no reliable D call. This CDR3 is 14 amino acids long. The germline V and J ends were trimmed by 1 base and 7 bases, with 13 bases remaining between them. Germline V CDR1 and CDR2: SGHNT, YENEEA.

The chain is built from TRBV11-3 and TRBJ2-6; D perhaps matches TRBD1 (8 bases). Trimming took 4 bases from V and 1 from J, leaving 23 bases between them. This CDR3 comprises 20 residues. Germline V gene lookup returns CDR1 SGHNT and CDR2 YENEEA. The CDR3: CASSSRGGARGLSGANVLTF. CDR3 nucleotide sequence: TGTGCCAGCAGCTCTAGGGGAGGGGCCAGGGGGCTTTCTGGGGCCAACGTCCTGACTTTC.

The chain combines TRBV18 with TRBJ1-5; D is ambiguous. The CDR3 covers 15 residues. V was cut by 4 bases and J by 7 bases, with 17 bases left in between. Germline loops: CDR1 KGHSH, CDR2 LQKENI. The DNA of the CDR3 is TGTGCCAGCTCACTCCCTGGAAACTCGCGGCAGCCCCAGCATTTT. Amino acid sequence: CASSLPGNSRQPQHF.

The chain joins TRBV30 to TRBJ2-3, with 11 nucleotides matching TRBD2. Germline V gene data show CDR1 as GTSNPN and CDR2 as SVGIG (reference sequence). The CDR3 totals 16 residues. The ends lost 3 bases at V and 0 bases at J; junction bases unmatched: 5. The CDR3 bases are TGTGCCTGGAGACGATGGACTAGCGGGAGCACAGATACGCAGTATTTT. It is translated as CAWRRWTSGSTDTQYF.

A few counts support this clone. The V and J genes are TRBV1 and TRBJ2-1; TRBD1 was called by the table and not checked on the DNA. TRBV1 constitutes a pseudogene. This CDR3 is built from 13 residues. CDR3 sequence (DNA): TGCGCCAGCAGCCAAGATAGGGGCACTGAGCAGTTCTTC. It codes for CASSQDRGTEQFF.

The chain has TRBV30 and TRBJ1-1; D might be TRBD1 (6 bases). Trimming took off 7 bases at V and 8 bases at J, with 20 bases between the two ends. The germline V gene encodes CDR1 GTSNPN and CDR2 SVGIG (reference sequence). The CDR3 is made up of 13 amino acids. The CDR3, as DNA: TGTGCCTCGCACAGGGACGAAAACGAGGAAGCTTTCTTT. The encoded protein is CASHRDENEEAFF. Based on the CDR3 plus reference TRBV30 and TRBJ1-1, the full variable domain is SQTIHQWPATLVQPVGSPLSLECTVEGTSNPNLYWYRQAAGRGLQLLFYSVGIGQISSEVPQNLSASRPQDRQFILSSKKLLLSDSGFYLCASHRDENEEAFFGQGTRLTVV.

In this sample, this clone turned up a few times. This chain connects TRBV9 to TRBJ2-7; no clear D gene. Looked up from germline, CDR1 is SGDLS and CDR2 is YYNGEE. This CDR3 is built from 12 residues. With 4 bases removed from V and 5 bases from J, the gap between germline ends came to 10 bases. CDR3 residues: CASSLVKDEQYF. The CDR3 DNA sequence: TGTGCCAGCAGCTTAGTGAAGGACGAGCAGTACTTC. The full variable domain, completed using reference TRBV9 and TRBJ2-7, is DSGVTQTPKHLITATGQRVTLRCSPRSGDLSVYWYQQSLDQGLQFLIQYYNGEERAKGNILERFSAQQFPDLHSELNLSSLELGDSALYFCASSLVKDEQYFGPGTRLTVT.

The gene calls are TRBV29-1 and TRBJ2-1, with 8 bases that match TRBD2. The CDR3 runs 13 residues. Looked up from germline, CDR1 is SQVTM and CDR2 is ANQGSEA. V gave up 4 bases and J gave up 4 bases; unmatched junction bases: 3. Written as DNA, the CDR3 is TGCAGCGTTGTAACTAGCGGATACAATGAGCAGTTCTTC. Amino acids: CSVVTSGYNEQFF.

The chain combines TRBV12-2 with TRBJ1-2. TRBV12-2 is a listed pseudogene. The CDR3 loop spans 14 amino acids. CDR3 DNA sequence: TGTGCCACCACGGGGGCAGGGGCTAACTATGGCTACACCTTC. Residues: CATTGAGANYGYTF.